This TCR beta chain was obtained from a study of human T cells and chemical hapten exposure. Study summary: Small pooled library volume differences mainly caused per-sample TCR yield variation.

Germline V gene sequence: CDR1 SGHAT, CDR2 FQDESV (reference sequence). CDR3 length: 14 residues. V lost 3 bases and J lost 2, with 11 bases in between. The study's library attached unique molecular identifiers to single cDNA molecules. One entry per CDR3 protein, called by TCRdb with MiXCR from the RACE reads. The sample gives tens of thousands of distinct CDR3 sequences, around 11% of which show up once; roughly 5.7% is in the top ten. Time point noted: pre-sensitization, week 0. Treatment meaning: therapeutic diphenylcyclopropenone sensitization with weekly scalp DPC. This clonotype was found once. The origin of this receptor is a woman aged 25-40 years with alopecia areata. Some clones in this sample may be carry-over from other donors' samples. The sequencing used whole blood, collected in connection with sensitization to the hapten diphenylcyclopropenone (DPC). The chain joins TRBV11-1 to TRBJ2-7, with D maybe TRBD1 (5 bases). CDR3 amino acids: CASSFRTDTYEQYF. The DNA of the CDR3 is TGTGCCAGCAGCTTCCGGACGGACACCTACGAGCAGTACTTC.